A single sample is the source of the 13 T cell receptor beta chains below, sequenced in a study of early T cells in non-severe SARS-CoV-2 infection. TCRdb recomputed calls from the 5' RACE reads with MiXCR, one row per CDR3 protein. This sample has about 56,000 distinct CDR3 sequences, with over 9.5% found just once. Input material: whole blood. These receptors all stem from an adult who was a healthcare worker with PCR-confirmed SARS-CoV-2 infection or an uninfected control (not recorded which).

This clonotype was seen more than once but under ten times. The chain couples TRBV6-5 to TRBJ1-2; TRBD1 agrees at 7 bases. Germline assignment: CDR1 MNHEY and CDR2 SVGAGI. The CDR3 is made up of 13 amino acids. Trimming removed 5 bases from V and 0 bases from J; junction bases left unmatched: 0. CDR3 bases: TGTGCCAGCAGTAGGGGGCCTAACTATGGCTACACCTTC. This codes for CASSRGPNYGYTF.

This clonotype was observed at least ten times. The rearrangement uses TRBV29-1 and TRBJ2-1; D ambiguous. In germline, CDR1 is SQVTM, CDR2 ANQGSEA. V was pared by 6 bases and J by 0 bases, with 12 bases between. This CDR3 is built from 14 residues. CDR3 nucleotides: TGCAGCGTCTTTCGGGCGACCTCCTACAATGAGCAGTTCTTC. It encodes CSVFRATSYNEQFF.

This clonotype was counted at least ten times. The chain carries TRBV13 and TRBJ1-2; 7 bases match TRBD1. Germline V CDR1 and CDR2: PRHDT, FYEKMQ (reference sequence). This CDR3 region has 14 residues. Trimming removed 5 bases from V and 0 bases from J; junction bases left unmatched: 3. CDR3 DNA: TGTGCCAGCAGCCCCGGGACAGCTAACTATGGCTACACCTTC. This sequence encodes CASSPGTANYGYTF.

The V gene is TRBV7-2, the J gene TRBJ2-5; D might be TRBD2 (6 bases). Trimming shortened V by 0 bases and J by 4 bases, and 6 bases separated the two germline ends. The CDR3 runs 13 residues. Germline V gives CDR1 SGHTA, CDR2 FQGNSA. For the CDR3, the DNA is TGTGCCAGCAGCTTAGCGGGAGGAGAGACCCAGTACTTC. Amino acids: CASSLAGGETQYF.

The J gene is TRBJ2-7, the V gene TRBV7-8; TRBD2 is a possible D gene (7 bases). This CDR3 is built from 13 residues. The V gene lost 5 bases and the J gene lost 6 bases, with 14 bases spanning the gap. CDR1 and CDR2 (germline): SGHVS, FQNEAQ. The DNA of the CDR3 is TGTGCCAGCAGCCGGAGGGGAGGGGGCGAGCAGTACTTC. This sequence encodes CASSRRGGGEQYF.

The chain links TRBV7-2 to TRBJ2-1, with 10 bases matching TRBD2. V shed 4 bases, J shed 7 bases, and the junction held 13 bases outside the gene matches. CDR3 length: 17 residues. Germline CDR1 and CDR2: SGHTA and FQGNSA. The CDR3 reads CASSSTTSGRARNEQFF. CDR3 in DNA: TGTGCCAGCAGCTCCACTACGAGCGGGAGGGCCCGGAATGAGCAGTTCTTC.

This clonotype has a count of ten or more. The rearrangement joins TRBV3-1 to TRBJ1-2; 7 bases are a match to TRBD1. V lost 4 bases and J lost 8; bases outside the gene matches: 13. From germline, CDR1 is LGHDT and CDR2 YNNKEL (reference sequence). The CDR3 is 15 amino acids. This CDR3 reads CASSLDTGASAGYTF. In nucleotides, the CDR3 is TGTGCCAGCAGCCTAGATACAGGGGCCTCTGCCGGCTACACCTTC. Together with reference TRBV3-1 and TRBJ1-2, the CDR3 gives the full variable domain: DTAVSQTPKYLVTQMGNDKSIKCEQNLGHDTMYWYKQDSKKFLKIMFSYNNKELIINETVPNRFSPKSPDKAHLNLHINSLELGDSAVYFCASSLDTGASAGYTFGSGTRLTVV.

This clonotype was observed at least ten times. The V gene is TRBV28, the J gene TRBJ2-2; 14 positions match TRBD2. The CDR3 sequence is 19 residues long. Per germline, CDR1 MDHEN and CDR2 SYDVKM. Losses at the gene ends were 4 bases for V and 0 bases for J; bases not matched to a gene: 7. CDR3 coding DNA: TGTGCCAGCAGTTCCCGTCGACTAGCGGGAGGGCCGAACACCGGGGAGCTGTTTTTT. Its translation: CASSSRRLAGGPNTGELFF.

The CDR3 sequence is CASSPGGTREIREQFF. In DNA form, the CDR3 reads TGTGCCAGCTCACCGGGAGGGACTAGAGAGATCCGTGAGCAGTTCTTC. J is TRBJ2-1 and V is TRBV18; TRBD2 agrees at 8 bases. The CDR3 consists of 16 residues. The V gene's germline CDR1 is KGHSH and CDR2 LQKENI. V gave up 3 bases and J gave up 9 bases; unmatched junction bases: 13.

This clonotype has a count of ten or more. This sequence joins TRBV29-1 and TRBJ2-1; no firm D call. This CDR3 has 10 amino acids. From germline, CDR1 is SQVTM and CDR2 ANQGSEA. With 7 bases removed from V and 8 bases from J, the gap between germline ends came to 9 bases. The DNA of the CDR3 is TGCAGCGCACAAGTCGATGAGCAGTTCTTC. It translates to CSAQVDEQFF.

J is TRBJ2-7 and V is TRBV29-1, with D possibly being TRBD1 (6 bases). With 1 base removed from V and 6 bases from J, the gap between germline ends came to 13 bases. The CDR3 is 13 residues long. The V gene's germline CDR1 is SQVTM and CDR2 ANQGSEA. The CDR3 here is CSVEAGDRAEQYF. The CDR3 nucleotides read TGCAGCGTTGAAGCAGGGGATCGCGCCGAGCAGTACTTC.

This clonotype has at least ten counts. The chain is built from TRBV6-1 and TRBJ2-3; TRBD2 matches at 8 bases. Germline values: CDR1 MNHNS, CDR2 SASEGT. This CDR3 spans 12 amino acids. DNA for the CDR3: TGTGCATCTAGCGGGAGCACAGATACGCAGTATTTT. Residues: CASSGSTDTQYF.

Ten or more counts support this clonotype. The CDR3 DNA reads TGTGCCAGCAGCTCGGGACTAGCGGCCCTCTACGAGCAGTACTTC. Residues: CASSSGLAALYEQYF. The genes are TRBV13 and TRBJ2-7; 11 nucleotides agree with TRBD2. This CDR3 has 15 amino acids. Unmatched junction bases numbered 5, after V lost 4 bases and J lost 3 bases. Germline V gene data show CDR1 as PRHDT and CDR2 as FYEKMQ (reference sequence).